A single sample gave rise to the 16 T cell receptor beta chains below, sequenced in a study of blood T cell repertoires in COVID-19. The repertoire was sequenced with immunoSEQ multiplex PCR; TCRdb's copy has only in-frame clones and lacks some. Among about 120,000 clones listed, roughly 88% were seen once. Sequencing was done on a sample of peripheral blood. The receptor set was obtained from a man aged 50 to 59 with acute or convalescent COVID-19.

The genes are TRBV5-6 and TRBJ1-2; 7 bases are shared with TRBD1. V lost 2 bases to trimming and J lost 7 bases; unmatched junction nucleotides: 17. CDR3 length equals 17 residues. Germline V gene data show CDR1 as SGHDT and CDR2 as YYEEEE. The CDR3 bases are TGTGCCAGCAGCTTCGGATACAGGGGCGCCGGTTTGGCTGGCTACACCTTC. This encodes CASSFGYRGAGLAGYTF.

The chain is built from TRBV5-1 and TRBJ1-3, with D perhaps matching TRBD1 (5 bases). The V gene lost 6 bases and the J gene lost 1 base, with 14 bases spanning the gap. The germline CDR1 and CDR2 sequences are SGHRS and YFSETQ. The CDR3 runs 15 residues. The CDR3 bases are TGCGCCAGCACCCTCGGAAGGACATCTGGAAACACCATATATTTT. This codes for CASTLGRTSGNTIYF.

The chain combines TRBV2 with TRBJ1-4, with 7 nucleotides matching TRBD1. The V gene end was trimmed by 7 bases and the J gene end by 4 bases; junction bases not matched to a gene: 6. The CDR3 is 14 residues long. The germline gives CDR1 SNHLY, CDR2 FYNNEI. The DNA of the CDR3 is TGTGCCAGCAAAGGGGACAGATATAATGAAAAACTGTTTTTT. It codes for CASKGDRYNEKLFF.

This chain connects TRBV7-9 to TRBJ2-3; no clear D gene. The CDR3 has 17 residues. The V and J ends lost 1 base and 4 bases respectively, with 18 bases between them. Germline V gene lookup returns CDR1 SEHNR and CDR2 FQNEAQ (reference sequence). The CDR3: CASSLVSWAKGADTQYF. CDR3 DNA: TGTGCCAGCAGCTTAGTCTCCTGGGCTAAAGGCGCAGATACGCAGTATTTT.

The gene calls are TRBV2 and TRBJ1-5, with D possibly being TRBD1 (5 bases). Per the germline V gene, CDR1 is SNHLY and CDR2 is FYNNEI. CDR3 size: 15 residues. V was clipped by 6 bases and J by 1 base, with 13 bases between them. CDR3 DNA: TGTGCCAGCAGAGGCCAGGGTATAAGCAATCAGCCCCAGCATTTT. Translation gives CASRGQGISNQPQHF.

This rearrangement joins TRBV14 to TRBJ1-4; D is possibly TRBD1 (5 bases). CDR1 is SGHDN, CDR2 FVKESK, per germline. The V end was cut by 1 base, the J end by 4 bases, with 13 bases between. The length of the CDR3 is 16 residues. The CDR3 DNA reads TGTGCCAGCAGCCAAGGGACATCCTCGGGTAATGAAAAACTGTTTTTT. This encodes CASSQGTSSGNEKLFF.

The chain links TRBV6-5 to TRBJ1-1, with a tentative D call TRBD1 (5 bases). V was clipped by 2 bases and J by 11 bases, with 18 bases between them. This CDR3 spans 14 amino acids. Germline V gene data show CDR1 as MNHEY and CDR2 as SVGAGI. CDR3 coding DNA: TGTGCCAGCAGTTACCTCCAGGGTAAGGAGAACGCTTTCTTT. Translated: CASSYLQGKENAFF.

This chain uses TRBV18 with TRBJ2-3; TRBD2 aligns across 10 bases. Trimming cost V 1 base and J 2 bases; bases outside gene matches: 6. The CDR3 totals 17 residues. CDR1 and CDR2 from the germline V gene are KGHSH and LQKENI. CDR3: CASSPRTSGVHTDTQYF. The DNA for the CDR3 is TGTGCCAGCTCACCACGAACTAGCGGGGTGCACACAGATACGCAGTATTTT.

This rearrangement joins TRBV20-1 to TRBJ2-5; 14 nucleotides match TRBD2. V gave up 3 bases and J gave up 1 base; unmatched junction bases: 13. Germline loops: CDR1 DFQATT, CDR2 SNEGSKA (reference sequence). CDR3 length equals 19 residues. The DNA of the CDR3 is TGCAGTGCTAGTAAGTCGGGACTAGCGGGAGATTTCGTCCAAGAGACCCAGTACTTC. This gives the protein CSASKSGLAGDFVQETQYF.

The gene calls are TRBV5-4 and TRBJ2-1; 11 bases line up with TRBD1. V lost 4 bases, J lost 8 bases, and 5 bases stayed unmatched. The CDR3 sequence is 14 residues long. Germline loops: CDR1 SGHNT, CDR2 YYREEE (reference sequence). CDR3 protein: CASSLRTGGDEQFF. The CDR3 region has the DNA TGTGCCAGCAGCCTTAGGACAGGGGGCGATGAGCAGTTCTTC.

The gene calls are TRBV4-3 and TRBJ2-4; weak D call: TRBD1 (6 bases). Germline V gene lookup returns CDR1 LGHNA and CDR2 YSLEER. Trimming left V 1 base short and J 4 bases short, with 11 bases between. This CDR3 is built from 15 residues. DNA of the CDR3: TGCGCCAGCAGCCAAGGGGGGCAGGGGAAAAACATTCAGTACTTC. This gives the protein CASSQGGQGKNIQYF.

The chain joins TRBV11-2 to TRBJ2-2, with 8 bases fitting TRBD2. CDR3 length equals 13 residues. Per germline, CDR1 SGHAT and CDR2 FQNNGV. V lost 5 bases to trimming and J lost 6 bases; unmatched junction nucleotides: 2. The CDR3 region has the DNA TGTGCCAGCAGCCCACTAGCGGCCGGGGAGCTGTTTTTT. It is translated as CASSPLAAGELFF.

The table lists this clone with many counts. J is TRBJ1-5 and V is TRBV30, with D perhaps matching TRBD1 (6 bases). Germline V gene sequence: CDR1 GTSNPN, CDR2 SVGIG (reference sequence). V was cut by 1 base and J by 3 bases, with 13 bases left in between. The CDR3 contains 15 residues. The CDR3 sequence is CAWSDYRAPNQPQHF. The CDR3 nucleotides are TGTGCCTGGAGTGATTACAGGGCCCCCAATCAGCCCCAGCATTTT.

The chain has TRBV7-8 and TRBJ1-1; 7 nucleotides match TRBD1. The CDR3 loop spans 13 amino acids. V lost 9 bases and J lost 4; bases outside the gene matches: 8. CDR1 SGHVS and CDR2 FQNEAQ come from the germline V gene. The CDR3 DNA is TGTGCCAGTCAACAGGGGTGGGGCACTGAAGCTTTCTTT. Translating gives CASQQGWGTEAFF.

The genes are TRBV30 and TRBJ2-7, with 8 bases identical to TRBD2. With 4 bases clipped from V and 3 bases from J, the junction kept 5 bases outside the gene matches. This CDR3 spans 13 amino acids. Germline values: CDR1 GTSNPN, CDR2 SVGIG (reference sequence). This chain's CDR3 is CAWTPAGVYEQYF. CDR3 in DNA: TGTGCCTGGACACCAGCGGGAGTCTACGAGCAGTACTTC.

This clone showed up just once. V usage is TRBV30 and J usage is TRBJ1-6, with 10 bases identical to TRBD1. Per the germline V gene, CDR1 is GTSNPN and CDR2 is SVGIG (reference sequence). After removal of 0 bases from V and 1 base from J, the junction contained 12 bases not matched to a gene. The CDR3 is 20 amino acids. The CDR3 DNA is TGTGCCTGGAGTGTCCCCCGGGACAGGGGCAAGGCTTCCTATAATTCACCCCTCCACTTT. As protein: CAWSVPRDRGKASYNSPLHF.